Below, 3 T cell receptor beta chains from the same sample are listed, as sequenced in a study of blood T cell repertoires in COVID-19. Repertoires were generated with immunoSEQ multiplex PCR, while TCRdb's copy carries only in-frame clones and drops some. The sample lists approximately 260,000 clones, about 90% occurring once. Sequencing used PBMCs or T cells enriched from blood (not recorded which). The receptors here all came from a woman in her late teens or twenties who had recovered from COVID-19.

The chain recombines TRBV5-1 with TRBJ2-3; 7 nucleotides align to TRBD2. The CDR3 totals 14 residues. Germline trimming cut 4 bases from V and 2 bases from J; bases unmatched to any gene: 4. Germline loops: CDR1 SGHRS, CDR2 YFSETQ. The CDR3: CASSSRDYTDTQYF. Here the CDR3 DNA reads TGCGCCAGCAGCAGCCGGGACTACACAGATACGCAGTATTTT.

This chain joins TRBV4-1 and TRBJ2-1; 9 bases line up with TRBD1. Trimming cost V 0 bases and J 4 bases; bases outside gene matches: 22. CDR1 and CDR2 (germline): MGHRA, YSYEKL. The CDR3 runs to 22 residues. CDR3 bases: TGCGCCAGCAGCCAAGACCTTACCGGGACAGGGATAGTTCTAGTGTTGTACAATGAGCAGTTCTTC. Amino acids: CASSQDLTGTGIVLVLYNEQFF.

This clone was seen just once. The J gene is TRBJ1-5, the V gene TRBV4-1, with 7 bases fitting TRBD1. CDR3 length equals 15 residues. With 2 bases clipped from V and 1 base from J, the junction kept 2 bases outside the gene matches. CDR1 and CDR2 from the germline V gene are MGHRA and YSYEKL. CDR3 region: CASSQMTGSNQPQHF. The CDR3 bases are TGCGCCAGCAGCCAAATGACAGGGAGCAATCAGCCCCAGCATTTT.